This passage covers 16 T cell receptor beta chains from one sample sequenced in a study of cytomegalovirus exposure and HLA in healthy donors. The PCR used 60 Vbeta and 13 Jbeta primers. Clones were read by immunoSEQ multiplex PCR, and TCRdb kept only the in-frame ones, dropping some. The sample records about 100,000 clones, 60% to 80% being singletons. The specimen was PBMCs. The receptors come from a woman in her thirties or forties in good health and CMV-seronegative.

The chain is built from TRBV28 and TRBJ2-7, with TRBD1 as a possible D gene (6 bases). Germline V gene lookup returns CDR1 MDHEN and CDR2 SYDVKM. Trimming took off 8 bases at V and 3 bases at J, with 11 bases between the two ends. The CDR3 loop spans 12 amino acids. This chain's CDR3 is CASRKQGYEQYF. CDR3 DNA sequence: TGTGCCAGCCGAAAACAGGGCTACGAGCAGTACTTC.

This chain joins TRBV7-6 and TRBJ1-1; D unresolved. V gave up 5 bases and J gave up 2 bases, with 12 bases separating them. The CDR3 extends over 14 amino acids. Germline V gene data show CDR1 as SGHVS and CDR2 as FNYEAQ. DNA of the CDR3: TGTGCCAGCAGCCCCAGAACAAGTAACACTGAAGCTTTCTTT. This gives the protein CASSPRTSNTEAFF.

The rearrangement uses TRBV10-1 and TRBJ1-1; D remains unclear. The CDR3 consists of 12 residues. V was clipped by 3 bases and J by 7 bases, with 9 bases between them. In germline, CDR1 is WNHNN, CDR2 SYGVQD (reference sequence). CDR3 in DNA: TGCGCCAGCAGTGACGACGGGAGTGAAGCTTTCTTT. Translating gives CASSDDGSEAFF.

The chain recombines TRBV4-2 with TRBJ1-5, with TRBD1 as a possible D gene (5 bases). The V and J ends lost 5 bases and 7 bases respectively, with 12 bases between them. Germline lookup yields CDR1 LGHNA and CDR2 YNFKEQ. This CDR3 is 13 amino acids long. The CDR3 DNA sequence: TGTGCCAGCAGCTCCAGGGTACAGCAGCCCCAGCATTTT. Amino acid sequence: CASSSRVQQPQHF.

The CDR3 sequence is CASSQDWGTGPSPLHF. The CDR3 DNA reads TGCGCCAGCAGCCAAGATTGGGGGACAGGGCCGTCACCCCTCCACTTT. This chain links TRBV4-3 with TRBJ1-6; TRBD1 aligns across 9 bases. CDR3 length equals 16 residues. With V trimmed by 0 bases and J by 10 bases, 7 bases remained unmatched. Germline CDR1 is LGHNA and CDR2 is YSLEER.

Turning to this clone: One end of the junction is discordant with germline, which a read error may explain. The J gene is TRBJ1-1, the V gene TRBV7-7; D gene ambiguous. The CDR3 consists of 13 residues. Germline lookup yields CDR1 SSHAT and CDR2 FNYEAQ (reference sequence). CDR3 in DNA: TGTGCTAGCAGCTCCACGACGGGAACTGAAGCTTTCTTT. Amino acid sequence: CASSSTTGTEAFF.

The genes are TRBV5-1 and TRBJ2-7; tentative D call: TRBD1 (5 bases). Germline-derived CDR1 and CDR2 are SGHRS and YFSETQ. V lost 4 bases and J lost 5, with 10 bases in between. CDR3 length: 12 residues. CDR3 coding DNA: TGCGCCAGCAGCATCGGACAACACGAGCAGTACTTC. Protein: CASSIGQHEQYF.

The chain couples TRBV5-1 to TRBJ1-6; 10 nucleotides agree with TRBD1. Germline V gene data show CDR1 as SGHRS and CDR2 as YFSETQ. With 4 bases clipped from V and 1 base from J, the junction kept 5 bases outside the gene matches. CDR3 size: 17 residues. The CDR3 loop is CASSGGQGWSYNSPLHF. CDR3 nucleotide sequence: TGCGCCAGCAGCGGGGGACAGGGGTGGTCCTATAATTCACCCCTCCACTTT.

The chain combines TRBV10-3 with TRBJ2-3, with TRBD2 matching 12 bases. The CDR3 spans 17 residues. The germline V gene has CDR1 ENHRY and CDR2 SYGVKD. Unmatched junction bases numbered 8, after V lost 3 bases and J lost 4 bases. CDR3 residues: CAISDGLAGGPSDTQYF. In DNA form, the CDR3 reads TGTGCCATCAGTGACGGGCTAGCGGGGGGGCCCTCAGATACGCAGTATTTT.

V usage is TRBV7-8 and J usage is TRBJ1-2; D gene ambiguous. The length of the CDR3 is 16 residues. The V and J ends lost 1 base and 3 bases respectively, with 15 bases between them. Germline values: CDR1 SGHVS, CDR2 FQNEAQ. For the CDR3, the DNA is TGTGCCAGCAGCTTAGGTCAGCTCCTCGGGGACTATGGCTACACCTTC. Translation gives CASSLGQLLGDYGYTF.

The rearrangement links TRBV25-1 to TRBJ2-7, with 11 bases lining up with TRBD1. This CDR3 contains 15 residues. Germline loops: CDR1 MGHDK, CDR2 SYGVNS. Germline trimming cut 2 bases from V and 3 bases from J; bases unmatched to any gene: 3. Written as DNA, the CDR3 is TGTGCCAGCAGTGAAAGCGGGACAGGGGGCTACGAGCAGTACTTC. As protein: CASSESGTGGYEQYF.

Worth noting for this clone: One end of the junction is discordant with germline, which a read error may explain. The V and J genes are TRBV7-2 and TRBJ1-2; maybe TRBD1 (6 bases). From germline, CDR1 is SGHTA and CDR2 FQGNSA. This CDR3 has 15 residues. The CDR3: CASSLDWGRGDGYPF. CDR3 nucleotides: TGTGCCAGCAGCTTAGACTGGGGGCGGGGGGATGGCTACCCCTTC. The whole variable domain, remainder taken from reference TRBV7-2 and TRBJ1-2, is GAGVSQSPSNKVTEKGKDVELRCDPISGHTALYWYRQSLGQGLEFLIYFQGNSAPDKSGLPSDRFSAERTGGSVSTLTIQRTQQEDSAVYLCASSLDWGRGDGYPFGSGTRLTVV.

The chain has TRBV5-4 and TRBJ2-7, with a weak D call TRBD2 (6 bases). Germline values: CDR1 SGHNT, CDR2 YYREEE (reference sequence). The CDR3 is made up of 17 amino acids. Trimming removed 0 bases at V and 2 bases at J, with 18 bases between. This CDR3 reads CASSLAGGRGAAYEQYF. The CDR3 bases are TGTGCCAGCAGCTTGGCCGGAGGACGCGGGGCCGCCTACGAGCAGTACTTC.

The gene calls are TRBV14 and TRBJ2-7; weak D call: TRBD1 (5 bases). The CDR3 loop spans 15 amino acids. The ends were cut back, 4 bases at V and 6 bases at J, with 19 bases in the middle. Germline V gene lookup returns CDR1 SGHDN and CDR2 FVKESK. The CDR3 DNA reads as TGTGCCAGCAGCCTTTTAGACCAGGGCCCCCTCGAGCAGTACTTC. Amino acid sequence: CASSLLDQGPLEQYF.

Details on this clone: An end of the junction differs from the germline gene, which may be a read error. The V gene is TRBV7-7, the J gene TRBJ2-2; a possible D gene is TRBD1 (6 bases). The CDR3 has 17 residues. Germline V gene sequence: CDR1 SSHAT, CDR2 FNYEAQ (reference sequence). The CDR3 bases are TGTGCTAGCAGCCCTTCTTTGGGGGCGCAGGTCACCGGGGAGCTGTTTTTT. Protein product: CASSPSLGAQVTGELFF.

The sample holds one count of this clone. The chain combines TRBV7-3 with TRBJ2-3; TRBD2 aligns across 12 bases. The germline CDR1 and CDR2 sequences are SGHTA and FQGTGA. There are 16 residues in the CDR3. The junction had 7 bases not matched to a gene; V was cut back by 5 bases and J by 4 bases. The CDR3 sequence: CASSPSGGAGADTQYF. CDR3 nucleotides: TGTGCCAGCAGCCCTAGCGGGGGGGCGGGGGCAGATACGCAGTATTTT.